Listed below are T cell receptor beta chains from one sample, sequenced in a study of beta chain features in type 1 diabetes. Generated by immunoSEQ multiplex PCR, the TCRdb table keeps only in-frame clones and is missing some. The sample lists roughly 240,000 clones; 24% were seen once. Sequenced material: naive CD4+ T cells from blood. Every receptor here comes from a woman in her thirties with type 1 diabetes. Both conserved end residues are part of each CDR3. Fields, in order: V gene, CDR3 protein.

v_call: TRBV28
cdr3_aa: CASSSPGEGETQYF

v_call: TRBV29-1
cdr3_aa: CISVLNTEAFF

v_call: TRBV4-1
cdr3_aa: CASSPGDRGNYYGYTF

v_call: TRBV18
cdr3_aa: CASSPPGQMANKAFF

v_call: TRBV7-9
cdr3_aa: CASTPLPGSTEAFF

v_call: TRBV11-1
cdr3_aa: CASSFWRSSEQFF

v_call: TRBV28
cdr3_aa: CASTYLDRGSRYGYTF

v_call: TRBV9
cdr3_aa: CASRGGGTEQFF

v_call: TRBV7-3
cdr3_aa: CASSSRLGTDTQYF

v_call: TRBV29-1
cdr3_aa: CSATPTGTDTQYF

v_call: TRBV19
cdr3_aa: CASSTGGRGANVLTF

v_call: TRBV9
cdr3_aa: CASSVAPISGNEQFF

v_call: TRBV7-2
cdr3_aa: CASSLGGQNYGYTF

v_call: TRBV2
cdr3_aa: CASREIGTPSRSDTQYF

v_call: TRBV30
cdr3_aa: CASTGTYEQYF

v_call: TRBV30
cdr3_aa: CAWSPIGAQPQHF

v_call: TRBV30
cdr3_aa: CAWRSGVGGRYTF

v_call: TRBV4-1
cdr3_aa: CASRLLWTGANYGYTF

v_call: TRBV30
cdr3_aa: CAWSSAGETQYF

v_call: TRBV19
cdr3_aa: CASSPWTSGRGETQYF

v_call: TRBV4-2
cdr3_aa: CASSQTGGLYNEQFF

v_call: TRBV15
cdr3_aa: CATSRPSGGRATDTQYF

v_call: TRBV7-6
cdr3_aa: CASSTQVNTEAFF

v_call: TRBV6-5
cdr3_aa: CASRGLVWSEQYF

v_call: TRBV29-1
cdr3_aa: CSVTGGKDTEAFF

v_call: TRBV11-2
cdr3_aa: CASSLERRRTQYF

v_call: TRBV6-1
cdr3_aa: CASSSGTGVQPQHF

v_call: TRBV30
cdr3_aa: CAWCRLEVGELFF

v_call: TRBV23-1
cdr3_aa: CASAQRRGYTF

v_call: TRBV25-1
cdr3_aa: CASSDSRGGYGYTF

v_call: TRBV29-1
cdr3_aa: CSVEGQAEKLFF

v_call: TRBV7-9
cdr3_aa: CASSPAGLYEQYF

v_call: TRBV10-3
cdr3_aa: CATSQGRQETQYF

v_call: TRBV28
cdr3_aa: CASRSQGTGQSGELFF

v_call: TRBV4-1
cdr3_aa: CASSQPRLNTGELFF

v_call: TRBV5-1
cdr3_aa: CASSLNRDTRNYGYTF

v_call: TRBV10-3
cdr3_aa: CAIKTGTGDSYEQYF

v_call: TRBV29-1
cdr3_aa: CSVVRRTEAFF

v_call: TRBV27
cdr3_aa: CASSRGTEAFF

v_call: TRBV5-4
cdr3_aa: CASSYETGGAGETQYF

v_call: TRBV20-1
cdr3_aa: CSAIPEETQYF

v_call: TRBV4-1
cdr3_aa: CASSMTSGRGYNEQFF

v_call: TRBV4-2
cdr3_aa: CASSPGLAGDWADTQYF